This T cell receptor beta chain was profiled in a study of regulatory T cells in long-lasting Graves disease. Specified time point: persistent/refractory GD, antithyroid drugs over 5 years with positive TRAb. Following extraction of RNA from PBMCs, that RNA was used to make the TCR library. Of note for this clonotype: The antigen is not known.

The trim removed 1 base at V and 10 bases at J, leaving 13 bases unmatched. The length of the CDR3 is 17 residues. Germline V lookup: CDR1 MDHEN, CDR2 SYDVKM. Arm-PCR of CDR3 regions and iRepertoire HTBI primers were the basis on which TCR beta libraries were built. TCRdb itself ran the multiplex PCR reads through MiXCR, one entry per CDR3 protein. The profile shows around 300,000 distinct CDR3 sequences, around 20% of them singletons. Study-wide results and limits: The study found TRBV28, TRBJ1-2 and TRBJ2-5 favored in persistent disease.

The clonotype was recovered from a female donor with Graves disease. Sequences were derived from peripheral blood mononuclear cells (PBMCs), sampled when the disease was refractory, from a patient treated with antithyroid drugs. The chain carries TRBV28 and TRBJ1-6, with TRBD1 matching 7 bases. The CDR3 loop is CASSLFPGGGGGSPLHF. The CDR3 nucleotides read TGTGCCAGCAGTTTATTCCCCGGGGGGGGAGGGGGCTCACCCCTCCACTTT.